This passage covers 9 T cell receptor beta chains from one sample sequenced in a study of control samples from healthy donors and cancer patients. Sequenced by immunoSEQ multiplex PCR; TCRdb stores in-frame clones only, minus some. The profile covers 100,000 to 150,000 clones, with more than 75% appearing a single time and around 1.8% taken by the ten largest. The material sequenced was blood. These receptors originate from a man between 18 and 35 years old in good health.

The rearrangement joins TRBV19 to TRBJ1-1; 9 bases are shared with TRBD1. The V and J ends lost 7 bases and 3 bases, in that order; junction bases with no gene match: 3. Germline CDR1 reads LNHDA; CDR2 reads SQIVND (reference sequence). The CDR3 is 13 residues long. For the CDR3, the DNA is TGTGCCAGTATCCGGGACAGGGACACTGAAGCTTTCTTT. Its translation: CASIRDRDTEAFF.

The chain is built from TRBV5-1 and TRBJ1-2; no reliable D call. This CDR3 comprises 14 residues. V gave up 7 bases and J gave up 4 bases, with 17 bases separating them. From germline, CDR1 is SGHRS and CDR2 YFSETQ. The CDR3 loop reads CASFDGGSPYGYTF. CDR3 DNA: TGCGCCAGCTTTGACGGAGGCAGTCCCTATGGCTACACCTTC.

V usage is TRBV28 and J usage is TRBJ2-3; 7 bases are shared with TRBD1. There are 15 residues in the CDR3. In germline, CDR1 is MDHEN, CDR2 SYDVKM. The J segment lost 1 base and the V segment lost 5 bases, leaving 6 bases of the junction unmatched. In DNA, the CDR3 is TGTGCCAGCAGTAGCGAGGGGGCAGGCACAGATACGCAGTATTTT. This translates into CASSSEGAGTDTQYF.

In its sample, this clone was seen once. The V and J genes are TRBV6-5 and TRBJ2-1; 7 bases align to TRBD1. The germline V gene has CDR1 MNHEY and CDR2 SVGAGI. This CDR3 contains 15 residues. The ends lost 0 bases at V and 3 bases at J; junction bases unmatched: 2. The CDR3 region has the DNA TGTGCCAGCAGTTACTCAGGGGGCGACTACAATGAGCAGTTCTTC. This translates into CASSYSGGDYNEQFF.

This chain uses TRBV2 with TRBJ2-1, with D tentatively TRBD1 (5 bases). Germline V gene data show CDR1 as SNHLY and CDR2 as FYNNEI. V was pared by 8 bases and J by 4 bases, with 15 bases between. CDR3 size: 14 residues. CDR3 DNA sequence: TGTGCCAGCCTAGGGGCATTATCGTACAATGAGCAGTTCTTC. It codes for CASLGALSYNEQFF. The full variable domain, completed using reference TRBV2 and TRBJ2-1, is EPEVTQTPSHQVTQMGQEVILRCVPISNHLYFYWYRQILGQKVEFLVSFYNNEISEKSEIFDDQFSVERPDGSNFTLKIRSTKLEDSAMYFCASLGALSYNEQFFGPGTRLTVL.

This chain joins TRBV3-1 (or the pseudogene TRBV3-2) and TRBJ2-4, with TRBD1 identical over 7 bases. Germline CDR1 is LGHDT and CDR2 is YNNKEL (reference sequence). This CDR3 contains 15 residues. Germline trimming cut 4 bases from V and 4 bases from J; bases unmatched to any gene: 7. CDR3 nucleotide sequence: TGTGCCAGCAGCCCAATCAAGGGACAGAAAAACATTCAGTACTTC. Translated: CASSPIKGQKNIQYF.

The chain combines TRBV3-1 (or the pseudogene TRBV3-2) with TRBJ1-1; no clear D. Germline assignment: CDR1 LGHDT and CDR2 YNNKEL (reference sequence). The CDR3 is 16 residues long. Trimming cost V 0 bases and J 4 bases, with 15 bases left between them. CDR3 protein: CASSQDRGRSGTEAFF. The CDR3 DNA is TGTGCCAGCAGCCAAGATCGAGGCAGGTCGGGCACTGAAGCTTTCTTT.

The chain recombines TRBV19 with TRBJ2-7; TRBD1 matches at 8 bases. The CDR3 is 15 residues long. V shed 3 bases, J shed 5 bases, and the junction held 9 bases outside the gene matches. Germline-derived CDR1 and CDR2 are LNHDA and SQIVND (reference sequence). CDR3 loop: CASSMTGTGLNEQYF. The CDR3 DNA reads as TGTGCCAGTAGTATGACCGGGACAGGCTTGAACGAGCAGTACTTC. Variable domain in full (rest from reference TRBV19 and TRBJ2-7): DGGITQSPKYLFRKEGQNVTLSCEQNLNHDAMYWYRQDPGQGLRLIYYSQIVNDFQKGDIAEGYSVSREKKESFPLTVTSAQKNPTAFYLCASSMTGTGLNEQYFGPGTRLTVT.

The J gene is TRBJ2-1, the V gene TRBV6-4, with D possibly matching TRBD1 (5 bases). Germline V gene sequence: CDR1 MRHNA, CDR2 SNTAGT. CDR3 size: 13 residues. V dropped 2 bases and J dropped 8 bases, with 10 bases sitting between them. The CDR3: CASSDTDSHEQFF. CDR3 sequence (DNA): TGTGCCAGCAGTGACACCGACAGTCATGAGCAGTTCTTC.